This TCR beta chain was sequenced in a study of control samples from healthy donors and cancer patients. Method: immunoSEQ multiplex PCR; TCRdb's copy keeps in-frame clones and lacks some. In the table there are about 170,000 clones, roughly nine tenths of which are singletons. The CDR3 has 13 amino acids. CDR1 is SGHTA, CDR2 FQGTGA, per germline. The V and J ends lost 4 bases and 4 bases, in that order; junction bases with no gene match: 3. This chain uses TRBV7-3 with TRBJ1-1; TRBD1 agrees at 7 bases. The clonotype originates from a woman in her 30s in good health. The sequenced sample consisted of blood. The CDR3 protein is CASSSRQGTEAFF. CDR3 in DNA: TGTGCCAGCAGCTCGAGACAGGGCACTGAAGCTTTCTTT.